These T cell receptor beta chains were read from a single sample in a study of regulatory T cells. Clones were read by immunoSEQ multiplex PCR, and TCRdb kept only the in-frame ones, dropping some. This table holds some 30,000 clones, over 90% found once. Sample: conventional CD4+ T cells sorted from blood. All receptors derive from a child younger than 10 with CD3G deficiency. Each CDR3 is given with its conserved first and last residue. D genes are given only for firm matches. Only some rows state a clone size, as once, few, many or a class for expanded clones.

size: NA
V: TRBV11-3
J: TRBJ2-3
D: NA
CDR3: CASSLSDTQYF
DNA: TGTGCCAGCAGCTTATCAGATACGCAGTATTTT

size: NA
V: TRBV28
J: TRBJ1-4
D: NA
CDR3: CASTGGDATNEKLFF
DNA: TGTGCCAGCACTGGGGGGGATGCAACTAATGAAAAACTGTTTTTT

size: few
V: TRBV5-1
J: TRBJ1-1
D: NA
CDR3: CASSLVGQNTEAFF
DNA: TGCGCCAGCAGCTTGGTGGGACAGAACACTGAAGCTTTCTTT

size: once
V: TRBV28
J: TRBJ1-1
D: TRBD1
CDR3: CASSPDRGGTEAFF
DNA: TGTGCCAGCAGTCCCGACAGGGGAGGCACTGAAGCTTTCTTT

size: NA
V: TRBV28
J: TRBJ1-5
D: NA
CDR3: CASSTPSTGYQPQHF
DNA: TGTGCCAGCAGTACCCCCTCGACAGGTTATCAGCCCCAGCATTTT

size: NA
V: TRBV19
J: TRBJ1-5
D: TRBD1
CDR3: CASSDRDASNQPQHF
DNA: TGTGCCAGTTCGGACAGGGACGCTAGCAATCAGCCCCAGCATTTT

size: NA
V: TRBV9
J: TRBJ2-3
D: NA
CDR3: CASGMAGSLGTDTQYF
DNA: TGTGCCAGCGGGATGGCGGGATCTTTGGGCACAGATACGCAGTATTTT

size: NA
V: TRBV6-6
J: TRBJ1-1
D: TRBD1
CDR3: CASRLQGAGTTAFF
DNA: TGTGCCAGCCGCCTTCAGGGGGCGGGAACAACAGCTTTCTTT

size: NA
V: TRBV7-8
J: TRBJ1-1
D: NA
CDR3: CASSARRGSRNTEAFF
DNA: TGTGCCAGCAGCGCCAGAAGGGGGAGCAGGAACACTGAAGCTTTCTTT

size: NA
V: TRBV19
J: TRBJ2-2
D: NA
CDR3: CASSSHSGPRGELFF
DNA: TGTGCCAGTAGTAGTCATTCAGGGCCCCGAGGAGAGCTGTTTTTT

size: NA
V: TRBV28
J: TRBJ2-3
D: NA
CDR3: CASSFGGSTDTQYF
DNA: TGTGCCAGCAGTTTTGGGGGGAGCACAGATACGCAGTATTTT

size: NA
V: TRBV28
J: TRBJ1-2
D: NA
CDR3: CASSLWVSYGYTF
DNA: TGTGCCAGCAGTTTGTGGGTTAGCTATGGCTACACCTTC

size: NA
V: TRBV5-1
J: TRBJ1-1
D: TRBD1
CDR3: CASTPTGGTEAFF
DNA: TGCGCCAGCACCCCTACAGGGGGCACTGAAGCTTTCTTT

size: NA
V: TRBV28
J: TRBJ1-2
D: NA
CDR3: CASSHGTDGYTF
DNA: TGTGCCAGCTCCCACGGGACGGATGGCTACACCTTC

size: NA
V: TRBV5-1
J: TRBJ2-3
D: TRBD2
CDR3: CASSRGLAGGINTDTQYF
DNA: TGCGCCAGCAGCCGCGGACTAGCGGGAGGCATAAACACAGATACGCAGTATTTT

size: NA
V: TRBV28
J: TRBJ1-5
D: NA
CDR3: CASTGTLGANQPQHF
DNA: TGTGCCAGCACCGGGACCCTTGGGGCAAATCAGCCCCAGCATTTT

size: NA
V: TRBV7-9
J: TRBJ2-2
D: NA
CDR3: CASSSLRGGELFF
DNA: TGTGCCAGCAGCTCCCTAAGGGGCGGGGAGCTGTTTTTT

size: NA
V: TRBV28
J: TRBJ2-7
D: TRBD2
CDR3: CASSSYLSSGLPEQYF
DNA: TGTGCCAGCAGCAGCTACCTATCTAGCGGGCTACCCGAGCAGTACTTC

size: NA
V: TRBV5-8
J: TRBJ1-3
D: NA
CDR3: CASSLGWSGNTIYF
DNA: TGTGCCAGCAGCTTAGGATGGTCTGGAAACACCATATATTTT

size: NA
V: TRBV19
J: TRBJ2-1
D: NA
CDR3: CASAAVVGREQFF
DNA: TGTGCCAGTGCGGCGGTGGTAGGGCGTGAGCAGTTCTTC

size: NA
V: TRBV11-2
J: TRBJ2-3
D: TRBD2
CDR3: CASSQRLAAGGDTQYF
DNA: TGTGCCAGCAGCCAGAGACTAGCGGCTGGGGGAGATACGCAGTATTTT

size: NA
V: TRBV28
J: TRBJ2-7
D: TRBD2
CDR3: CASSSAGVRGEQYF
DNA: TGTGCCAGCAGCTCAGCGGGAGTAAGGGGCGAGCAGTACTTC

size: NA
V: TRBV7-8
J: TRBJ1-1
D: TRBD1
CDR3: CASSFRQGLEAFF
DNA: TGTGCCAGCAGCTTTCGACAGGGTCTGGAAGCTTTCTTT

size: NA
V: TRBV28
J: TRBJ2-3
D: TRBD2
CDR3: CASSFRLAGDTQYF
DNA: TGTGCCAGCAGTTTCAGGCTAGCGGGAGATACGCAGTATTTT

size: once
V: TRBV7-2
J: TRBJ2-2
D: TRBD2
CDR3: CASSWGGTTGELFF
DNA: TGTGCCAGCAGCTGGGGAGGGACCACCGGGGAGCTGTTTTTT

size: NA
V: TRBV18
J: TRBJ2-5
D: TRBD1
CDR3: CASSPGTEETQYF
DNA: TGTGCCAGCTCACCCGGGACAGAAGAGACCCAGTACTTC

size: NA
V: TRBV10-2
J: TRBJ2-1
D: NA
CDR3: CASSEVYGGRFRNEQFF
DNA: TGCGCCAGCAGTGAGGTCTATGGAGGGAGATTCAGAAATGAGCAGTTCTTC

size: NA
V: TRBV5-1
J: TRBJ2-1
D: NA
CDR3: CASSLAGHSSYNEQFF
DNA: TGCGCCAGCAGCTTAGCGGGTCACAGCTCCTACAATGAGCAGTTCTTC

size: NA
V: TRBV28
J: TRBJ2-3
D: TRBD2
CDR3: CASSFSPRLADTDTQYF
DNA: TGTGCCAGCAGTTTTAGCCCCCGACTAGCGGACACAGATACGCAGTATTTT

size: NA
V: TRBV10-3
J: TRBJ2-7
D: NA
CDR3: CAISERQTYEQYF
DNA: TGTGCCATCAGTGAGAGACAGACCTACGAGCAGTACTTC

size: NA
V: TRBV28
J: TRBJ1-4
D: TRBD1
CDR3: CASTGTGQGKLFF
DNA: TGTGCCAGTACTGGGACAGGGCAGGGAAAACTGTTTTTT

size: NA
V: TRBV10-3
J: TRBJ2-1
D: TRBD1
CDR3: CATRPGQYNEQFF
DNA: TGTGCCACGAGGCCGGGACAGTACAATGAGCAGTTCTTC

size: NA
V: TRBV5-1
J: TRBJ2-1
D: NA
CDR3: CASSLARPNEQFF
DNA: TGCGCCAGCAGCTTGGCCAGGCCCAATGAGCAGTTCTTC

size: NA
V: TRBV6-1
J: TRBJ2-1
D: TRBD2
CDR3: CASVGLAGYNEQFF
DNA: TGTGCCAGCGTGGGACTAGCGGGGTACAATGAGCAGTTCTTC

size: NA
V: TRBV4-2
J: TRBJ2-1
D: TRBD2
CDR3: CASSPGTSGAWNEQFF
DNA: TGTGCCAGCAGCCCCGGAACTAGCGGGGCTTGGAATGAGCAGTTCTTC

size: NA
V: TRBV28
J: TRBJ1-2
D: NA
CDR3: CASSLRGPRGYTF
DNA: TGTGCCAGCAGTTTAAGGGGCCCGAGGGGCTACACCTTC

size: NA
V: TRBV28
J: TRBJ2-7
D: TRBD2
CDR3: CASSQIAGVSYEQYF
DNA: TGTGCCAGCAGTCAAATAGCGGGAGTCTCCTACGAGCAGTACTTC